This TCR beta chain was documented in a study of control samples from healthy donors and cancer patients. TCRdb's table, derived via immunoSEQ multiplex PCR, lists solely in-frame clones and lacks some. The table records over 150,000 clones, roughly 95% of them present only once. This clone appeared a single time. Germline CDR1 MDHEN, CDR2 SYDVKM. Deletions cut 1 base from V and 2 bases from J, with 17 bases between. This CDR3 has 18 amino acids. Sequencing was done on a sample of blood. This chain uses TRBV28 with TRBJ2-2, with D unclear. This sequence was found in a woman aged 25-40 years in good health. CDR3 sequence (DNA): TGTGCCAGCAGTTTATACGCTACCGCAAAGACAAACACCGGGGAGCTGTTTTTT. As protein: CASSLYATAKTNTGELFF.